Presented here are 11 T cell receptor beta chains from one specimen sequenced in a study of blood T cells in healthy people across ages. Alongside a J-beta primer mix, a sample-barcoded 5' primer served in a second PCR lasting 7 to 11 cycles. One entry per CDR3 protein, called by TCRdb with MiXCR from the 5' RACE reads. In the table there are around 650,000 distinct CDR3 sequences, 32% of which are singletons. Sample: blood. The receptors originated from a woman of 80 years or more in good health.

This clonotype was observed many times. V is TRBV20-1 and J is TRBJ2-5; 10 bases fit TRBD2. The V gene end was trimmed by 5 bases and the J gene end by 0 bases; junction bases not matched to a gene: 12. The CDR3 covers 17 residues. CDR1 is DFQATT, CDR2 SNEGSKA, per germline (reference sequence). The CDR3 DNA is TGCAGTGCTTCGAGCGGGGGGGCCACCATATACCAAGAGACCCAGTACTTC. Translated, it gives CSASSGGATIYQETQYF.

Concerning this clonotype: Compared with germline, one end of the junction differs, possibly owing to a read error. V is TRBV12-3 or TRBV12-4 and J is TRBJ1-5, with 8 bases aligning to TRBD1. The CDR3 loop spans 15 amino acids. DNA for the CDR3: TGTACCAGCAGTCACCAGGGGGCGCGGGTTCAGCCCCAGCATTTT. Translating it yields CTSSHQGARVQPQHF.

The CDR3 nucleotides are TGTGCCAGCAGTTACTCGAATTTGGTCGGGGACGAGCAGTACTTC. Its translation: CASSYSNLVGDEQYF. The chain has TRBV6-6 and TRBJ2-7, with D tentatively TRBD2 (5 bases). This CDR3 spans 15 amino acids. Trimming removed 0 bases from V and 5 bases from J, with 14 bases in between. Germline V lookup: CDR1 MNHNY, CDR2 SVGAGI (reference sequence).

The chain links TRBV5-1 to TRBJ1-1; D is perhaps TRBD1 (6 bases). The CDR3 consists of 15 residues. Germline V gene lookup returns CDR1 SGHRS and CDR2 YFSETQ. V was cut by 5 bases and J by 0 bases, with 14 bases left in between. CDR3: CASRGGVGMNTEAFF. Here the CDR3 DNA reads TGCGCCAGCAGGGGGGGCGTCGGAATGAACACTGAAGCTTTCTTT.

There are many counts of this clonotype. V gene TRBV18 combines with J gene TRBJ2-4; 9 nucleotides line up with TRBD1. This CDR3 comprises 13 residues. With V trimmed by 4 bases and J by 13 bases, 8 bases remained unmatched. Germline CDR1 KGHSH, CDR2 LQKENI. CDR3 DNA: TGTGCCAGCTCACAGGGACAGGGTACGGGGCAGTACTTC. Translation: CASSQGQGTGQYF.

In its sample, this clonotype was seen a few times. The V and J genes are TRBV4-2 and TRBJ1-1, with unresolved D. This CDR3 contains 14 residues. V was shortened by 4 bases and J by 0 bases, with 9 bases between the two germline ends. Germline lookup yields CDR1 LGHNA and CDR2 YNFKEQ. This chain's CDR3 is CASSPPTVNTEAFF. CDR3 nucleotides: TGTGCCAGCAGCCCCCCGACGGTGAACACTGAAGCTTTCTTT.

This clonotype has a single count. The genes are TRBV20-1 and TRBJ2-3, with TRBD2 matching 10 bases. The CDR3 consists of 17 residues. Germline trimming cut 6 bases from V and 3 bases from J; bases unmatched to any gene: 15. Looked up from germline, CDR1 is DFQATT and CDR2 is SNEGSKA (reference sequence). This CDR3 reads CSAKTGASGRRTDTQYF. The CDR3 DNA reads TGCAGTGCGAAAACCGGGGCTAGCGGGAGAAGGACAGATACGCAGTATTTT.

This clonotype was recorded many times. CDR3: CASSLVAGPTDTQYF. CDR3 coding DNA: TGTGCCAGCAGCTTAGTTGCAGGGCCCACAGATACGCAGTATTTT. This sequence joins TRBV7-3 and TRBJ2-3; maybe TRBD1 (5 bases). The CDR3 length is 15 residues. Germline CDR1 SGHTA, CDR2 FQGTGA. Trimming removed 2 bases at V and 2 bases at J, with 11 bases between.

Turning to this clonotype: A much bigger clone sits one base away, suggesting this may be a read error. The V gene is TRBV2, the J gene TRBJ1-1; 8 bases are shared with TRBD1. Germline CDR1 and CDR2: SNHLY and FYNNEI. The CDR3 totals 16 residues. The V and J ends lost 8 bases and 1 base, in that order; junction bases with no gene match: 12. CDR3 sequence: CASVLDRGFGNTEAFF. The CDR3 DNA reads TGTGCCAGCGTGCTCGACAGGGGATTTGGGAACACTGAAGCTTTCTTT.

The CDR3 DNA sequence: TGCAGTGCTAGAAGGGGACAGGGGGCTGGTCAGCCCCAGCATTTT. This sequence encodes CSARRGQGAGQPQHF. The chain recombines TRBV20-1 with TRBJ1-5; TRBD1 aligns across 12 bases. The V and J ends lost 2 bases and 6 bases, in that order; junction bases with no gene match: 5. The CDR3 loop spans 15 amino acids. The V gene's germline CDR1 is DFQATT and CDR2 SNEGSKA (reference sequence).

The chain has TRBV10-3 and TRBJ1-4; 7 positions match TRBD1. The V gene end was trimmed by 0 bases and the J gene end by 8 bases; junction bases not matched to a gene: 6. The CDR3 has 15 amino acids. Germline V gene lookup returns CDR1 ENHRY and CDR2 SYGVKD. The CDR3 region is CAISESTGLNEKLFF. For the CDR3, the DNA is TGTGCCATCAGTGAGTCGACAGGGTTGAACGAAAAACTGTTTTTT.